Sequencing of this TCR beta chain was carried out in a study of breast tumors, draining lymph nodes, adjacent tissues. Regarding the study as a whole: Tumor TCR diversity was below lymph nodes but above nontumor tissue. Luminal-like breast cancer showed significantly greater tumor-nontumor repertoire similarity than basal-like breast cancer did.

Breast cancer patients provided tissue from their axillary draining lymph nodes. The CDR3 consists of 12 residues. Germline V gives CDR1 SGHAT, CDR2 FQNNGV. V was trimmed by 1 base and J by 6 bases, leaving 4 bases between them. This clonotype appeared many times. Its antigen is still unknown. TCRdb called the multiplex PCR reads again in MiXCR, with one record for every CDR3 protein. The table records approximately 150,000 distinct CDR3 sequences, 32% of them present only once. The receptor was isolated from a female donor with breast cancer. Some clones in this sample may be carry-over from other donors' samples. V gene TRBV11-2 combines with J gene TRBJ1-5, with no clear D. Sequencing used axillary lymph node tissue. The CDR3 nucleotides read TGTGCCAGCAGCTTAGGGGGTCAGCCCCAGCATTTT. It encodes CASSLGGQPQHF.